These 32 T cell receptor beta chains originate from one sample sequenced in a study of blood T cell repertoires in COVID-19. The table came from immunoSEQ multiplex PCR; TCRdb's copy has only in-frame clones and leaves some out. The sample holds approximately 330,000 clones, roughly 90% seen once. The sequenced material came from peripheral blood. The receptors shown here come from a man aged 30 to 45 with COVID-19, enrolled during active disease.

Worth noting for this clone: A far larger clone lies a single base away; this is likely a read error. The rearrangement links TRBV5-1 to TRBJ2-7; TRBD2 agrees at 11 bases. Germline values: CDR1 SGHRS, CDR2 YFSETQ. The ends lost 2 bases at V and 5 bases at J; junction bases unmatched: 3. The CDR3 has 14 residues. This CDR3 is CASSLPSGRNEQYF. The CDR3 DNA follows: TGCGCCAGCAGCTTACCTAGCGGGAGGAACGAGCAGTACTTC.

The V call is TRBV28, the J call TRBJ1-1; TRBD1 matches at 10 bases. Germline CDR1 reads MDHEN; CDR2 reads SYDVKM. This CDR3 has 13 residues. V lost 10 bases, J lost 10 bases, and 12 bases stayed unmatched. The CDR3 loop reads CAISLGQGNGAFF. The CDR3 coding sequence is TGTGCCATTTCGTTGGGACAGGGGAACGGAGCTTTCTTT.

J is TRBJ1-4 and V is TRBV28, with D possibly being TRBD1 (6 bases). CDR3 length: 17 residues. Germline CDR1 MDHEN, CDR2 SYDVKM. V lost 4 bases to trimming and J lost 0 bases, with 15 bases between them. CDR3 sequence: CASSSGTWAATNEKLFF. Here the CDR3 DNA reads TGTGCCAGCAGTTCAGGGACATGGGCTGCAACTAATGAAAAACTGTTTTTT.

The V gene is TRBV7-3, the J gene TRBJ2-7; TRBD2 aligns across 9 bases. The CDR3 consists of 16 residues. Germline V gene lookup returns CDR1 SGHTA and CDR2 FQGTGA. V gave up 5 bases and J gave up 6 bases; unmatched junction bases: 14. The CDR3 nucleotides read TGTGCCAGCAGCATCCTGCCGGGCGGGAGGGCCTCCGAGCAGTACTTC. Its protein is CASSILPGGRASEQYF.

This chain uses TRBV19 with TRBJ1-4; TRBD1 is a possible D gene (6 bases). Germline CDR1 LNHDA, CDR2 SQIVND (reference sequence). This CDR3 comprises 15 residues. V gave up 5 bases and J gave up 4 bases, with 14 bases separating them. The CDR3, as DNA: TGTGCCAGTAGTCTTCGGACAGCTTATAATGAAAAACTGTTTTTT. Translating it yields CASSLRTAYNEKLFF.

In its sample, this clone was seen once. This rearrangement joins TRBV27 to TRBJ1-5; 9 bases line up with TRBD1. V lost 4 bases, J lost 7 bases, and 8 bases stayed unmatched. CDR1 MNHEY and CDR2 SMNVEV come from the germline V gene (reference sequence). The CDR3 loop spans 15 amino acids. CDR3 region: CASSSTGTGRQPQHF. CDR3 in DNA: TGTGCCAGCAGTTCGACCGGGACAGGGCGACAGCCCCAGCATTTT.

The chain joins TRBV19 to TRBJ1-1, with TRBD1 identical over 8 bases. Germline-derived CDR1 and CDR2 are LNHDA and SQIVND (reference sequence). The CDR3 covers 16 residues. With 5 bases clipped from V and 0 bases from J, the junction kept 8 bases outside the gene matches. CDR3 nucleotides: TGTGCCAGTAGTGCCCTGGACAGGGCAATGAACACTGAAGCTTTCTTT. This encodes CASSALDRAMNTEAFF.

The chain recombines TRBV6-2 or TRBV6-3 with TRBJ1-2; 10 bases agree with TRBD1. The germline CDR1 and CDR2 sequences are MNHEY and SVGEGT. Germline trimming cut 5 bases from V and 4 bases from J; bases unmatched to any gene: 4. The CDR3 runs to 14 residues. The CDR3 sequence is CASSDRTGGYGYTF. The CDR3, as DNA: TGTGCCAGCAGTGACCGGACAGGGGGCTATGGCTACACCTTC.

CDR3 loop: CAAGKTYEQYF. For the CDR3, the DNA is TGTGCCGCGGGGAAAACCTACGAGCAGTACTTC. V gene TRBV28 combines with J gene TRBJ2-7; possible D gene TRBD2, 6 bases. The germline gives CDR1 MDHEN, CDR2 SYDVKM. The CDR3 extends over 11 amino acids. Between the trimmed V and J ends, which lost 11 bases and 2 bases, there was a span of 10 bases.

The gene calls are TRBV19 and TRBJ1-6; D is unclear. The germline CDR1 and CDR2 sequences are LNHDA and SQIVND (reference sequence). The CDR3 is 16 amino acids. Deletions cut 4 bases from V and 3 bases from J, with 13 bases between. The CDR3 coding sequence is TGTGCCAGTAGTACGACGCGCCAGGACTATAATTCACCCCTCCACTTT. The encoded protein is CASSTTRQDYNSPLHF. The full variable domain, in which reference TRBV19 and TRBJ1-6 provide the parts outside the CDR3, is DGGITQSPKYLFRKEGQNVTLSCEQNLNHDAMYWYRQDPGQGLRLIYYSQIVNDFQKGDIAEGYSVSREKKESFPLTVTSAQKNPTAFYLCASSTTRQDYNSPLHFGNGTRLTVT.

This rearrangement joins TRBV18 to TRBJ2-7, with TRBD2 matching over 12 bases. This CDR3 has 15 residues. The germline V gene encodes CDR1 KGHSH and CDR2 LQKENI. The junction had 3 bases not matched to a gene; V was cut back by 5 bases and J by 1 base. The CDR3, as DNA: TGTGCCAGCTCATTAACTAGCGGGGGGTCCTACGAGCAGTACTTC. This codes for CASSLTSGGSYEQYF.

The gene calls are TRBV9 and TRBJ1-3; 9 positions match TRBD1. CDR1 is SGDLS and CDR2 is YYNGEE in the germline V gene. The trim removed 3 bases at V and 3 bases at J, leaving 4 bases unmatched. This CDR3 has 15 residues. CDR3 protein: CASSAQGAVGNTIYF. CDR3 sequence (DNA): TGTGCCAGCAGCGCACAGGGGGCGGTTGGAAACACCATATATTTT.

CDR3 amino acids: CASSANKGQGRVSNQPQHF. CDR3 nucleotide sequence: TGTGCCAGCAGCGCAAACAAGGGACAGGGGAGGGTGAGCAATCAGCCCCAGCATTTT. The chain is built from TRBV21-1 and TRBJ1-5; no check of the table's D call, TRBD1, against the DNA was made. TRBV21-1 constitutes a pseudogene. This CDR3 spans 19 amino acids.

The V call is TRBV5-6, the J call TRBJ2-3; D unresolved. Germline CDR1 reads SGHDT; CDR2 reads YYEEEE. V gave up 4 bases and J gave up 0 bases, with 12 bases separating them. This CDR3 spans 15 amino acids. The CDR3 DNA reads TGTGCCAGCAGCCCTCGTTCCGTTAGCACAGATACGCAGTATTTT. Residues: CASSPRSVSTDTQYF.

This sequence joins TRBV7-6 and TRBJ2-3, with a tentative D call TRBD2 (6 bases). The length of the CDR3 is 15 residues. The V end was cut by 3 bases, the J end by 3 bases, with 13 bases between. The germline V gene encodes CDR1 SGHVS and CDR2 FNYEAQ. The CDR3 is CASSLGLPITDTQYF. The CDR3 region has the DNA TGTGCCAGCAGCTTGGGACTCCCCATTACAGATACGCAGTATTTT.

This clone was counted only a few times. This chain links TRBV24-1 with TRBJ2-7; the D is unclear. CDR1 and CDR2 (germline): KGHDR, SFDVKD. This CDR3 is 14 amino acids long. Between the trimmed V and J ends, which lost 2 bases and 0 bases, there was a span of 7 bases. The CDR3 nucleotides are TGTGCCACCAGTGATTCGTCTACCTCCTACGAGCAGTACTTC. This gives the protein CATSDSSTSYEQYF.

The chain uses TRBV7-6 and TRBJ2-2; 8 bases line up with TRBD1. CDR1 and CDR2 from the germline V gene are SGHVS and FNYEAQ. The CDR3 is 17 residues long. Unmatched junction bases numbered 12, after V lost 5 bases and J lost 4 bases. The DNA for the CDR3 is TGTGCCAGCAGCCCTGGCCCAGGGGGCGCCGTCACCGGGGAGCTGTTTTTT. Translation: CASSPGPGGAVTGELFF.

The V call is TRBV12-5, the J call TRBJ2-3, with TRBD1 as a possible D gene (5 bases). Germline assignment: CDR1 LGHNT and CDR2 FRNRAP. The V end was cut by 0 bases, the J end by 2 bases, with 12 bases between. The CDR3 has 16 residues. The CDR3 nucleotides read TGTGCTAGTGGTTTGGTACATAGCAGGGACACAGATACGCAGTATTTT. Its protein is CASGLVHSRDTDTQYF.

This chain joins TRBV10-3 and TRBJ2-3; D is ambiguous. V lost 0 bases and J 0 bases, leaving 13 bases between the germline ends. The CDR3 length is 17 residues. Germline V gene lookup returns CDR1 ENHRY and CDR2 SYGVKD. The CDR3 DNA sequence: TGTGCCATCAGTGAGTCCGCGGAGAGAGAGAGCACAGATACGCAGTATTTT. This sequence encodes CAISESAERESTDTQYF.

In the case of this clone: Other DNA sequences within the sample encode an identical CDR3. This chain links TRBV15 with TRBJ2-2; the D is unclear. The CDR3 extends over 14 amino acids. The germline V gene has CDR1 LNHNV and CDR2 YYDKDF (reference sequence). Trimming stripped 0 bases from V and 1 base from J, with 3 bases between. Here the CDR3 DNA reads TGTGCCACCAGCAGAGACAGGAACACCGGGGAGCTGTTTTTT. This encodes CATSRDRNTGELFF.

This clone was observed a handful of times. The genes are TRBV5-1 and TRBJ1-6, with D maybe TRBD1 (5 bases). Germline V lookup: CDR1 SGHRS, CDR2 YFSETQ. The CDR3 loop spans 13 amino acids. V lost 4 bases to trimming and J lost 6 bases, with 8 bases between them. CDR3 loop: CASSPQGNSPLHF. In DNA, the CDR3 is TGCGCCAGCAGCCCCCAGGGTAATTCACCCCTCCACTTT.

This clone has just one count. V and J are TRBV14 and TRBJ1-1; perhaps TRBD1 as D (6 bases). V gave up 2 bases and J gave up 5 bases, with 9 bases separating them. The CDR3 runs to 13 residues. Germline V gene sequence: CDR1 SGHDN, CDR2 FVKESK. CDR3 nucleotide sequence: TGTGCCAGCAGCCAATCCAGGGGAACTGAAGCTTTCTTT. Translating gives CASSQSRGTEAFF.

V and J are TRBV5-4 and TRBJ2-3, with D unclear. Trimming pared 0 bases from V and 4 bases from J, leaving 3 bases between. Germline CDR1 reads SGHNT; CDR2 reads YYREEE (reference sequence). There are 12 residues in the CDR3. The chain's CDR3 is CASSLGADTQYF. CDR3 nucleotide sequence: TGTGCCAGCAGCTTGGGAGCAGATACGCAGTATTTT.

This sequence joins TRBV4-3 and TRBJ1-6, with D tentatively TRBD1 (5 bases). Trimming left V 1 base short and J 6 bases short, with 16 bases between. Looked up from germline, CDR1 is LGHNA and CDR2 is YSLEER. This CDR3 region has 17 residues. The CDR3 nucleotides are TGCGCCAGCAGCCAAGTAACCGGGGGAATTGGTAATTCACCCCTCCACTTT. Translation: CASSQVTGGIGNSPLHF.

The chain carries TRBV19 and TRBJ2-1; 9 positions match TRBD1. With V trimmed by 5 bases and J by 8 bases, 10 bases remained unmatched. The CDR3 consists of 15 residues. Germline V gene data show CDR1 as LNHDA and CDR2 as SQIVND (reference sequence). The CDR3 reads CASSFKQGAGDEQFF. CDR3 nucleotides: TGTGCCAGTAGTTTTAAACAGGGGGCAGGGGATGAGCAGTTCTTC.

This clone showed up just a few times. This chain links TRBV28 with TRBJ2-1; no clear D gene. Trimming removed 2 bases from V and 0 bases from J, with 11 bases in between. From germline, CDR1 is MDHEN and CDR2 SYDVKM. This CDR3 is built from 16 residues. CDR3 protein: CASSLPNLSSYNEQFF. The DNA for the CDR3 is TGTGCCAGCAGTTTACCTAACTTGAGCTCCTACAATGAGCAGTTCTTC. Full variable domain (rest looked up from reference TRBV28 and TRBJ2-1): DVKVTQSSRYLVKRTGEKVFLECVQDMDHENMFWYRQDPGLGLRLIYFSYDVKMKEKGDIPEGYSVSREKKERFSLILESASTNQTSMYLCASSLPNLSSYNEQFFGPGTRLTVL.

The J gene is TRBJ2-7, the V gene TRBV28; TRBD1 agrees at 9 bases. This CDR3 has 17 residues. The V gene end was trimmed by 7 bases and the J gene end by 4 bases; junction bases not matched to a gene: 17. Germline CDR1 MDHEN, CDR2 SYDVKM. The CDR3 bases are TGTGCCAGCACCCCTACCCCTGGAGACAGGGGGAAGTACGAGCAGTACTTC. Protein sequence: CASTPTPGDRGKYEQYF.

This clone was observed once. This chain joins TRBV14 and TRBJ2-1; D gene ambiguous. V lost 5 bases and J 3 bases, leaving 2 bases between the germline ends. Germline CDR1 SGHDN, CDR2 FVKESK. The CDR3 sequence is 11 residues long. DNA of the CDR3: TGTGCCAGCAGCTACTACAATGAGCAGTTCTTC. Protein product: CASSYYNEQFF. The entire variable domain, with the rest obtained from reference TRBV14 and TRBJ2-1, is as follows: EAGVTQFPSHSVIEKGQTVTLRCDPISGHDNLYWYRRVMGKEIKFLLHFVKESKQDESGMPNNRFLAERTGGTYSTLKVQPAELEDSGVYFCASSYYNEQFFGPGTRLTVL.

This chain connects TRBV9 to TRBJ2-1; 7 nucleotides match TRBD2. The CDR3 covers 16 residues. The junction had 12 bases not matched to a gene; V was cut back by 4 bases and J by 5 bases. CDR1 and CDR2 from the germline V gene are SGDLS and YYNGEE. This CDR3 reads CASSSPLASGHNEQFF. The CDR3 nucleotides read TGTGCCAGCAGCTCACCCCTCGCTAGCGGACACAATGAGCAGTTCTTC. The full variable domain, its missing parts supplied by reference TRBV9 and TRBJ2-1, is DSGVTQTPKHLITATGQRVTLRCSPRSGDLSVYWYQQSLDQGLQFLIQYYNGEERAKGNILERFSAQQFPDLHSELNLSSLELGDSALYFCASSSPLASGHNEQFFGPGTRLTVL.

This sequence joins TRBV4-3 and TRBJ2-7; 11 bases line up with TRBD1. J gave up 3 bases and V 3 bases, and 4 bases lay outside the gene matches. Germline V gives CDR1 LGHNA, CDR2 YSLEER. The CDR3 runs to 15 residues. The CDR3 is CASSQIGTGGYEQYF. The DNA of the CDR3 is TGCGCCAGCAGCCAGATCGGGACAGGGGGCTACGAGCAGTACTTC.

The CDR3 nucleotides read TGTGCCAGCAACCCCACGGGCGGGACGCGGGAGCAGTACTTC. This sequence encodes CASNPTGGTREQYF. The chain links TRBV9 to TRBJ2-7; weak D call: TRBD2 (6 bases). The CDR3 spans 14 residues. Germline CDR1 SGDLS, CDR2 YYNGEE. V was clipped by 6 bases and J by 7 bases, with 20 bases between them.

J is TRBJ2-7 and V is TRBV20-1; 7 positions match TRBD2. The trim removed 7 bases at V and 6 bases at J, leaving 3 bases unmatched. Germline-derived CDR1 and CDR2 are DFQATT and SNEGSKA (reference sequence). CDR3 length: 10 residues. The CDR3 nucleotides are TGCAGTGGGGGGGGTTCCGAGCAGTACTTC. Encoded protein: CSGGGSEQYF.